A single sample is the source of the 3 T cell receptor beta chains below, sequenced in a study of early T cells in non-severe SARS-CoV-2 infection. TCRdb passed the 5' RACE reads through MiXCR, listing each CDR3 protein once. This table has around 83,000 distinct CDR3 sequences, 10% to 15% appearing once. The input for sequencing was whole blood, taken at baseline. The receptors stem from an adult who was a healthcare worker with PCR-confirmed SARS-CoV-2 infection or an uninfected control (not recorded which).

This clonotype has just a few counts. J is TRBJ2-4 and V is TRBV10-2; no definite D call. From germline, CDR1 is WSHSY and CDR2 SAAADI. This CDR3 is built from 13 residues. The V end lost 0 bases, the J end lost 2 bases, and 2 bases lay between the germline ends. The DNA of the CDR3 is TGCGCCAGCAGTGAGTCGCCCAAAAACATTCAGTACTTC. Residues: CASSESPKNIQYF.

The gene calls are TRBV7-8 and TRBJ2-7; TRBD2 agrees at 8 bases. Trimming took 1 base from V and 2 from J; bases not matched to a gene: 10. The CDR3 loop spans 17 amino acids. The germline gives CDR1 SGHVS, CDR2 FQNEAQ. CDR3 in amino acids: CASSLDPPSGFTYEQYF. The CDR3, as DNA: TGTGCCAGCAGCTTAGACCCCCCTAGCGGGTTCACCTACGAGCAGTACTTC. Complete variable domain (other parts from reference TRBV7-8 and TRBJ2-7): GAGVSQSPRYKVAKRGQDVALRCDPISGHVSLFWYQQALGQGPEFLTYFQNEAQLDKSGLPSDRFFAERPEGSVSTLKIQRTQQEDSAVYLCASSLDPPSGFTYEQYFGPGTRLTVT.

On this clonotype itself: Since a much larger clone is just one base distant, this may be a read error. The CDR3 carries no conserved terminal phenylalanine or tryptophan, so it likely arises from a read error. The chain couples TRBV12-3 or TRBV12-4 to TRBJ1-5, with 9 bases identical to TRBD1. There are 16 residues in the CDR3. The ends lost 5 bases at V and 2 bases at J; junction bases unmatched: 7. Here the CDR3 reads CASSSTGGGGNQPQHS. The CDR3, as DNA: TGTGCCAGCAGTAGTACAGGGGGCGGAGGCAATCAGCCCCAGCATTCT.